This record concerns one TCR beta chain sequence. Antigen: not known. This entry belongs to a study of CXCR3-negative and CXCR3-positive naive CD8 T cells. Findings of the study overall: Compared with CXCR3-negative naive cells, CXCR3-positive naive cells showed more hydrophobic TRB CDR3s.

Germline CDR1 MNHEY, CDR2 SMNVEV (reference sequence). There are 15 residues in the CDR3. The authors made the TRB cDNA libraries by 5' RACE using UMI labels. TCRdb reprocessed the 5' RACE reads; each CDR3 protein has one entry and no DNA is given. The sample totals 46,000 or so distinct CDR3 sequences; its top ten clones hold 2% to 2.5%. Those CD8+ T cells considered naive were CD45RO-CCR7+CD27+CD95-. This chain connects TRBV27 to TRBJ2-3; TCRdb gives TRBD1 as the D gene, but with no DNA this cannot be confirmed. Sequences were obtained from naive CXCR3- CD8+ T cells from blood. Described subset: CD45RO-CCR7+CD27+CD95- naive CD8+ T cells lacking CXCR3 (TNR3-). The source is a human donor in good health. Some clones in this sample may be carry-over from other donors' samples. The CDR3 protein is CASSSSGTLGDTQYF.